This T cell receptor beta chain was sequenced for a study of vaccination and CD4 T cells after COVID-19. Whole-study context: Six male and four female convalescents took part, two of them Hispanic. Samples taken post-COVID came a median around 93 days after diagnosis, ranging from 35 to 161.

Treatment in this sample: approximately nine-day PBMC culture with coronavirus spike peptide pools or control peptides (ViraFEST assay). Expansion of antigen-specific T cells with peptide pools by ViraFEST preceded sequencing of TCRs. The table lists this clonotype with a few counts. Its specificity is unknown. Per germline, CDR1 SGHRS and CDR2 YFSETQ. This CDR3 has 15 amino acids. Germline trimming cut 3 bases from V and 0 bases from J; bases unmatched to any gene: 2. Sequencing of DNA taken from cultured CD4+ T cells relied on the Oncomine TCR Beta short-read assay. Genomic DNA extraction was carried out from cultured CD4+ T cells. From the PCR reads, TCRdb called clonotypes with MiXCR, one entry per CDR3 protein. The profile shows 14,000 to 15,000 distinct CDR3 sequences, about 48% of them singletons.

What was sequenced was CD4+ T cells from blood, cultured in vitro. V and J are TRBV5-1 and TRBJ2-2; 7 bases match TRBD1. The clonotype originates from a human donor who had recovered from COVID-19. CDR3 in amino acids: CASSSTGTNTGELFF. In nucleotides, the CDR3 is TGCGCCAGCAGCTCGACAGGGACGAACACCGGGGAGCTGTTTTTT. Drawing the rest from reference TRBV5-1 and TRBJ2-2, the complete variable domain is KAGVTQTPRYLIKTRGQQVTLSCSPISGHRSVSWYQQTPGQGLQFLFEYFSETQRNKGNFPGRFSGRQFSNSRSEMNVSTLELGDSALYLCASSSTGTNTGELFFGEGSRLTVL.